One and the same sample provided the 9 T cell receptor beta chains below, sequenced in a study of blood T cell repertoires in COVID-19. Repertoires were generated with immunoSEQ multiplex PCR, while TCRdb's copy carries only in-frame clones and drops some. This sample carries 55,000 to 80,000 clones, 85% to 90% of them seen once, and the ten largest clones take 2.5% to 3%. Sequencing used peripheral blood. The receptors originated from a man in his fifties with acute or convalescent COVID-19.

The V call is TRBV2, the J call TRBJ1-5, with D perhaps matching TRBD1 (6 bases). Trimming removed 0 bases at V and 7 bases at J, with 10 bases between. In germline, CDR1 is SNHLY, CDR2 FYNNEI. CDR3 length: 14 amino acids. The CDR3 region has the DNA TGTGCCAGCAGTGAAGCGAGGGGGGGCCAGCCCCAGCATTTT. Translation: CASSEARGGQPQHF.

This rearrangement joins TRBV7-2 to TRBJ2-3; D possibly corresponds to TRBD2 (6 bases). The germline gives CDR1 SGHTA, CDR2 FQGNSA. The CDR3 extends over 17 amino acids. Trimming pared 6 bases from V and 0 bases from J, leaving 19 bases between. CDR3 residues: CASRGRSGGVSTDTQYF. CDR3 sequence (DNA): TGTGCCAGCAGAGGTCGGTCGGGCGGGGTTAGCACAGATACGCAGTATTTT.

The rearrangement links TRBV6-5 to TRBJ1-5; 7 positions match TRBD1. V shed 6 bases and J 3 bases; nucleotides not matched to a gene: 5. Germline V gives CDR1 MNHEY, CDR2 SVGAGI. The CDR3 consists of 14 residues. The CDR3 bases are TGTGCCAGCAGGGGGGGACAGATCAATCAGCCCCAGCATTTT. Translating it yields CASRGGQINQPQHF.

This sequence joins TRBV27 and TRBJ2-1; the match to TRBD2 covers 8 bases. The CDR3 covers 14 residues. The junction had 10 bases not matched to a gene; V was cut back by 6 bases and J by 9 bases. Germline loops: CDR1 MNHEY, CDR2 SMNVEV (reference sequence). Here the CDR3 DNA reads TGTGCCAGCAGATTACAGCGGGAGAGGAGTGAGCAGTTCTTC. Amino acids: CASRLQRERSEQFF.

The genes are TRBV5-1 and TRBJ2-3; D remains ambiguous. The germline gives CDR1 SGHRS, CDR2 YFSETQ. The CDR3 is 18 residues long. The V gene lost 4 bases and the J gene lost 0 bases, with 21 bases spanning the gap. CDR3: CASSPIGQVQDSTDTQYF. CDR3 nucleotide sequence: TGCGCCAGCAGCCCAATTGGGCAGGTCCAAGATAGCACAGATACGCAGTATTTT. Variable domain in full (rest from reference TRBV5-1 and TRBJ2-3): KAGVTQTPRYLIKTRGQQVTLSCSPISGHRSVSWYQQTPGQGLQFLFEYFSETQRNKGNFPGRFSGRQFSNSRSEMNVSTLELGDSALYLCASSPIGQVQDSTDTQYFGPGTRLTVL.

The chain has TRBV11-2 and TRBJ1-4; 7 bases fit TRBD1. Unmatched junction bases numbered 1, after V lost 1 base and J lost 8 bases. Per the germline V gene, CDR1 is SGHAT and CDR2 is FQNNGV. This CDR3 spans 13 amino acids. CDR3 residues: CASSLGDSEKLFF. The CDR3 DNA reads TGTGCCAGCAGCTTAGGGGACAGCGAAAAACTGTTTTTT.

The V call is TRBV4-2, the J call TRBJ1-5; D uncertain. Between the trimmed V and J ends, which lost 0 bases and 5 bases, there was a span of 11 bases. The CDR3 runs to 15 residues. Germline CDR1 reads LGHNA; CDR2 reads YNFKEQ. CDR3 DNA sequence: TGTGCCAGCAGCCAAGATTCTCAGAGGGATCAGCCCCAGCATTTT. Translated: CASSQDSQRDQPQHF.

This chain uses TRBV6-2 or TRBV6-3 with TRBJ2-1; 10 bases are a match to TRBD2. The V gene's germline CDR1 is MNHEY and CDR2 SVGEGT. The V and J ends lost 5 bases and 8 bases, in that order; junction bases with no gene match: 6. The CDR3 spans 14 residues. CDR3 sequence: CASSPGLASDEQFF. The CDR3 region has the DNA TGTGCCAGCAGTCCGGGACTAGCGAGCGATGAGCAGTTCTTC.

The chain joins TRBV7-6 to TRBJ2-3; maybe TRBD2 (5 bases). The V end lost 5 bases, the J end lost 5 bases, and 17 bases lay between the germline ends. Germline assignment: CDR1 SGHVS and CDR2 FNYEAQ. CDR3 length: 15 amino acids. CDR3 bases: TGTGCCAGCAGCCCACTGCACGGGGTGGAAGATACGCAGTATTTT. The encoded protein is CASSPLHGVEDTQYF.